This entry concerns a single T cell receptor beta chain. As processed by the authors: Nucleated cell number was recorded as an estimate derived from reference gene primer amplification. The assay was immunoSEQ multiplex PCR, and TCRdb's table has in-frame clones only and misses some. That table supplies the V and J calls and clone size; D and trimming were determined from the DNA. This table holds a few hundred thousand clones, around 89% found once. This sample is drawn from a study of blood T cell repertoires in COVID-19. Whole-study context: Acute and convalescent COVID-19 specimens originated in the United States, Italy and Spain. The analysed material was cDNA or gDNA that came from T cells, B-cell-depleted T cells, or PBMCs.

Seattle cases were enrolled at active infection and followed longitudinally. Trimming took 0 bases from V and 6 from J; bases not matched to a gene: 14. CDR1 is MNHEY and CDR2 is SVGEGT in the germline V gene. CDR3 length: 18 amino acids. The sequenced sample consisted of peripheral blood. The chain joins TRBV6-2 or TRBV6-3 to TRBJ1-5; 7 nucleotides line up with TRBD1. This clonotype was obtained from a woman aged 35 to 49 with COVID-19, enrolled during active disease. The CDR3 bases are TGTGCCAGCAGTTACTCCTGGTTGTTGACAGGGAAATTTCAGCCCCAGCATTTT. Translated: CASSYSWLLTGKFQPQHF.